The subject of this entry is one T cell receptor beta chain. The repertoire was sequenced with immunoSEQ multiplex PCR; TCRdb's copy has only in-frame clones and lacks some. The data contain 200,000 or so clones, approximately 86% of them singletons. The sample is drawn from a study of blood T cell repertoires in COVID-19. At the level of the study: Acute and convalescent COVID-19 specimens originated in the United States, Italy and Spain.

The CDR3 extends over 15 amino acids. J gave up 7 bases and V 5 bases, and 13 bases lay outside the gene matches. Germline CDR1 SEHNR, CDR2 FQNEAQ (reference sequence). V and J are TRBV7-9 and TRBJ1-2; 7 bases align to TRBD1. This sequence was found in an older man with active or convalescent COVID-19. Input material: peripheral blood. The CDR3 DNA reads TGTGCCAGCAGCGACCTCCTGGACAGGCGCCGTGGCTACACCTTC. Amino acids: CASSDLLDRRRGYTF.